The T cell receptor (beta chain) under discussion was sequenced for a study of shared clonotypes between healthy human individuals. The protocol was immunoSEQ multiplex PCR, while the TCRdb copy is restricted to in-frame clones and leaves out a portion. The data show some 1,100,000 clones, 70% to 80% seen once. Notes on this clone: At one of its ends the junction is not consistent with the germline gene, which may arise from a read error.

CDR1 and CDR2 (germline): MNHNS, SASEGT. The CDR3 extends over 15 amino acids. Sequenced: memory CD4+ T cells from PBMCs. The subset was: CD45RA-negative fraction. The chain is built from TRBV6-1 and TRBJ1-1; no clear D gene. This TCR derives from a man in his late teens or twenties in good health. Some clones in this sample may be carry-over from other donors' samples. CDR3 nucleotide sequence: TGTGCCAGCAGAGGTACCAGTCCGACGAACCCTGAAGCTTTCTTT. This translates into CASRGTSPTNPEAFF.